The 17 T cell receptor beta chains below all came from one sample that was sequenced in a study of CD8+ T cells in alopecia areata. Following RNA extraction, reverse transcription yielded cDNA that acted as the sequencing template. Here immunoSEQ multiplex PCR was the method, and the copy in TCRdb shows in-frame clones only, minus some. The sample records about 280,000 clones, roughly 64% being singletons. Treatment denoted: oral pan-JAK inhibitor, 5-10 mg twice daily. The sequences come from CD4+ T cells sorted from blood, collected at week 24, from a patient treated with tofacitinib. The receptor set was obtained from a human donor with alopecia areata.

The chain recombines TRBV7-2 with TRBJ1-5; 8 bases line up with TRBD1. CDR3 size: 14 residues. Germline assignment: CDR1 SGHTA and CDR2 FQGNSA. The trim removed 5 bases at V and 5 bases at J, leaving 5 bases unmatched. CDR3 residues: CASSSGQGDQPQHF. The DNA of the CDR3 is TGTGCCAGCAGCAGCGGACAGGGTGATCAGCCCCAGCATTTT.

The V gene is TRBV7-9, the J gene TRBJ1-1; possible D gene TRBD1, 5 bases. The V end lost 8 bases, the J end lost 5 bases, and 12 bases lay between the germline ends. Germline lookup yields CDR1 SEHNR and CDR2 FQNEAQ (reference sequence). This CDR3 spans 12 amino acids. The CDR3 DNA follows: TGTGCCAGCCTCAGGGTCGGAACTGAAGCTTTCTTT. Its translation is CASLRVGTEAFF.

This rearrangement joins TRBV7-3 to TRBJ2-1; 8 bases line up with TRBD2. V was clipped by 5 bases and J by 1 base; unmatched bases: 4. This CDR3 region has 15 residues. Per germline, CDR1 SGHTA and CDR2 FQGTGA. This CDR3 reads CASSPRGGSYNEQFF. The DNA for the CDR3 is TGTGCCAGCAGCCCCCGGGGGGGATCCTACAATGAGCAGTTCTTC.

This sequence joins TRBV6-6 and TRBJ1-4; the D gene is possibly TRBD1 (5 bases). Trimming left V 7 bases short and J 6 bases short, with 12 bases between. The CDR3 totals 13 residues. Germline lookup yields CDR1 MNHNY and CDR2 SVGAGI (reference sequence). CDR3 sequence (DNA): TGTGCCAGCATACGGGGGGAGGATGAAAAACTGTTTTTT. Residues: CASIRGEDEKLFF.

The CDR3 here is CAWRAGGTDTQYF. Written as DNA, the CDR3 is TGTGCCTGGAGAGCGGGGGGCACAGATACGCAGTATTTT. This sequence joins TRBV30 and TRBJ2-3, with 8 bases matching TRBD2. The CDR3 consists of 13 residues. CDR1 is GTSNPN, CDR2 SVGIG, per germline (reference sequence). Trimming at V came to 3 bases and at J to 1 base, leaving 0 bases not matched to a gene.

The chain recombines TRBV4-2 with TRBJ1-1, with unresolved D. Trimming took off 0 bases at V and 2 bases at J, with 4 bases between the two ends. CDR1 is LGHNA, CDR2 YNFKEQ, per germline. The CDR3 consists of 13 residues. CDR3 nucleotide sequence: TGTGCCAGCAGCCAAGAAGTAAACACTGAAGCTTTCTTT. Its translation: CASSQEVNTEAFF.

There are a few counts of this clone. CDR3 loop: CSVKRGPSTDTQYF. The CDR3 coding sequence is TGCAGCGTGAAGAGGGGGCCTAGCACAGATACGCAGTATTTT. The gene calls are TRBV29-1 and TRBJ2-3; 7 bases line up with TRBD1. Germline V CDR1 and CDR2: SQVTM, ANQGSEA. The CDR3 is 14 amino acids. Losses at the gene ends were 6 bases for V and 0 bases for J; bases not matched to a gene: 6.

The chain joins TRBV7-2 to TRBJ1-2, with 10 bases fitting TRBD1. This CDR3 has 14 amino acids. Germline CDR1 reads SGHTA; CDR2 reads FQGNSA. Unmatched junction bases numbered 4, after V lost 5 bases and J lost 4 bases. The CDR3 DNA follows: TGTGCCAGCAGCCCATGGACAGGGGGCTATGGCTACACCTTC. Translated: CASSPWTGGYGYTF.

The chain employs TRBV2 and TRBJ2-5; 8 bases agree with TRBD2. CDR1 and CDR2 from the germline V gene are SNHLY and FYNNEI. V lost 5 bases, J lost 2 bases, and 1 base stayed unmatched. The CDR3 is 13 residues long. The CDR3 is CASSKRGQETQYF. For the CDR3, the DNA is TGTGCCAGCAGTAAGCGGGGGCAAGAGACCCAGTACTTC.

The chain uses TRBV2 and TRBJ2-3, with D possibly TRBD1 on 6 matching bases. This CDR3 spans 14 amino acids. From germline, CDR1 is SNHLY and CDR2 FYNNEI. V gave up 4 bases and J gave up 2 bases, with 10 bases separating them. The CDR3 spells CASSGQVDTDTQYF. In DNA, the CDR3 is TGTGCCAGCAGTGGACAGGTAGACACAGATACGCAGTATTTT.

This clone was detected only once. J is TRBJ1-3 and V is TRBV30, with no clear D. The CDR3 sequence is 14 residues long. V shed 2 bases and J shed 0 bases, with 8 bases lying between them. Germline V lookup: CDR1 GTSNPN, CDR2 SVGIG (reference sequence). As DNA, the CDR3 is TGTGCCTGGAGTCCGACCAGCTCTGGAAACACCATATATTTT. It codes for CAWSPTSSGNTIYF.

In nucleotides, the CDR3 is TGCGCCAGCAGCTTTACTTCGTTCCAGGGCCAGGGCTACACCTTC. The encoded protein is CASSFTSFQGQGYTF. The V and J genes are TRBV5-1 and TRBJ1-2; D perhaps matches TRBD1 (5 bases). Between the trimmed V and J ends, which lost 2 bases and 8 bases, there was a span of 19 bases. The germline V gene encodes CDR1 SGHRS and CDR2 YFSETQ. The CDR3 length is 15 residues.

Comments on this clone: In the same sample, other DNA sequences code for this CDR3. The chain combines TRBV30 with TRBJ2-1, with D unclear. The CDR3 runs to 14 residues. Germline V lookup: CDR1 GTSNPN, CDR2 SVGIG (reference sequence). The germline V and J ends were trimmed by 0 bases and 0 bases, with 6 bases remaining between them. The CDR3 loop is CAWSVRSSYNEQFF. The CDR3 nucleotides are TGTGCCTGGAGTGTAAGGAGCTCCTACAATGAGCAGTTCTTC.

The CDR3 nucleotides are TGTGCCAGCAGCTCGACAGGGGACTATGGCTACACCTTC. The encoded protein is CASSSTGDYGYTF. This chain uses TRBV13 with TRBJ1-2; 8 bases match TRBD1. The CDR3 totals 13 residues. Germline assignment: CDR1 PRHDT and CDR2 FYEKMQ (reference sequence). V shed 4 bases and J 3 bases; nucleotides not matched to a gene: 1.

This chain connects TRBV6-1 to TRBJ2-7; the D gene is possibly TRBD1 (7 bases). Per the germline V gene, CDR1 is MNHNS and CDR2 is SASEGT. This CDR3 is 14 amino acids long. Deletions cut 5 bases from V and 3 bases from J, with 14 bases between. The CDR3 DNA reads TGTGCCAGCAGTTCAGGGGGGAACAGCTACGAGCAGTACTTC. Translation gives CASSSGGNSYEQYF.

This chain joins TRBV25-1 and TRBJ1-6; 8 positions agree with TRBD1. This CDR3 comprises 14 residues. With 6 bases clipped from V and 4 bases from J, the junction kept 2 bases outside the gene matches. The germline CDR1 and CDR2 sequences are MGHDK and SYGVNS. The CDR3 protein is CASSRTGYNSPLHF. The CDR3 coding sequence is TGTGCCAGCAGCCGGACAGGGTATAATTCACCCCTCCACTTT.

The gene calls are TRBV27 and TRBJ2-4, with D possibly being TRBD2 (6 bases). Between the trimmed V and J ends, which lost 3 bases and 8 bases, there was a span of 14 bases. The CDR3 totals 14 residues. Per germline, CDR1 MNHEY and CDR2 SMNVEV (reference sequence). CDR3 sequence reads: CASSLGGGADIQYF. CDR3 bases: TGTGCCAGCAGTTTGGGTGGCGGGGCCGACATTCAGTACTTC.